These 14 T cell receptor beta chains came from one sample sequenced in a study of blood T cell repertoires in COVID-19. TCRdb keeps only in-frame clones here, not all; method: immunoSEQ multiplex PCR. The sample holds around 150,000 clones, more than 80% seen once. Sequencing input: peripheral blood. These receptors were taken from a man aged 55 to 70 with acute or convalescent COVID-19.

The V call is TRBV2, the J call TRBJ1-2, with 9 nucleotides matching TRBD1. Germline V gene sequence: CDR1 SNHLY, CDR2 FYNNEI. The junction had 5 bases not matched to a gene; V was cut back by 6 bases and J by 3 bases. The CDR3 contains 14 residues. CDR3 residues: CASSGQGIDYGYTF. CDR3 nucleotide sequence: TGTGCCAGCAGCGGACAGGGGATAGACTATGGCTACACCTTC.

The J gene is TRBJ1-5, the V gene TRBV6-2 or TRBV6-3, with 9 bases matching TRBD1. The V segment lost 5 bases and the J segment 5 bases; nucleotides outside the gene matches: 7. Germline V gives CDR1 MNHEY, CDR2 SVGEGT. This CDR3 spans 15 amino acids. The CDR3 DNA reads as TGTGCCAGCAGTCTGGGACAGGGTTATTATCAGCCCCAGCATTTT. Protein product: CASSLGQGYYQPQHF.

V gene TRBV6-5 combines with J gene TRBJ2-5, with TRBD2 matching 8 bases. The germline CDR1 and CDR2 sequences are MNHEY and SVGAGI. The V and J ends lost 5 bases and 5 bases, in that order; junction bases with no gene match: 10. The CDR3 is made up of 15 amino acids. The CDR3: CASSRPAGGRETQYF. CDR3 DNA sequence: TGTGCCAGCAGTCGACCGGCGGGGGGAAGGGAGACCCAGTACTTC.

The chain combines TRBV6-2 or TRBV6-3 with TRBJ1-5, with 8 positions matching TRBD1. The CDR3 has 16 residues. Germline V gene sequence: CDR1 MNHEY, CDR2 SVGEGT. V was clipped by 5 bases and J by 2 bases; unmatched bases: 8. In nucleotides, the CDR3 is TGTGCCAGCAGTACTTACAGGGGGTCGGGCAATCAGCCCCAGCATTTT. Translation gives CASSTYRGSGNQPQHF.

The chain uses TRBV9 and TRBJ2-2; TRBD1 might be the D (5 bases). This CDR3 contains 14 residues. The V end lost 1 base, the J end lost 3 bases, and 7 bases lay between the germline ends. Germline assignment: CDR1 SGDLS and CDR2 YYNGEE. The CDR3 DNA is TGTGCCAGCAGCGTAAGCAGGGACACCGGGGAGCTGTTTTTT. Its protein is CASSVSRDTGELFF.

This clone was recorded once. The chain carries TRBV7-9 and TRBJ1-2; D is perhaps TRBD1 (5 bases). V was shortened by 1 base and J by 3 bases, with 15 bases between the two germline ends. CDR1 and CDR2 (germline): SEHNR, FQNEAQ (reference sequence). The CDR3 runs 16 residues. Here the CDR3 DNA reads TGTGCCAGCAGCTTAGAGTCGTCAGGGTTCCACTATGGCTACACCTTC. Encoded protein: CASSLESSGFHYGYTF. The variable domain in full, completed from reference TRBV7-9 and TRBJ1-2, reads DTGVSQNPRHKITKRGQNVTFRCDPISEHNRLYWYRQTLGQGPEFLTYFQNEAQLEKSRLLSDRFSAERPKGSFSTLEIQRTEQGDSAMYLCASSLESSGFHYGYTFGSGTRLTVV.

For the CDR3, the DNA is TGTGCCAGCAGTGAAGCCGGAGGGCAGGGGGCAAACCAGCCCCAGCATTTT. It is translated as CASSEAGGQGANQPQHF. The chain recombines TRBV6-1 with TRBJ1-5, with 8 positions matching TRBD1. J lost 7 bases, V lost 0 bases, and 11 bases had no gene match. Per germline, CDR1 MNHNS and CDR2 SASEGT. The CDR3 loop spans 17 amino acids.

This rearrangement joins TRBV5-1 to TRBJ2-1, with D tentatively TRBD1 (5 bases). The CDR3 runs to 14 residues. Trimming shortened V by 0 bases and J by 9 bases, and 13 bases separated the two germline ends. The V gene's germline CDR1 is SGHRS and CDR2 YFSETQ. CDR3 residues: CASSLGGQGSEQFF. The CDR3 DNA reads TGCGCCAGCAGCTTGGGGGGTCAGGGCAGTGAGCAGTTCTTC.

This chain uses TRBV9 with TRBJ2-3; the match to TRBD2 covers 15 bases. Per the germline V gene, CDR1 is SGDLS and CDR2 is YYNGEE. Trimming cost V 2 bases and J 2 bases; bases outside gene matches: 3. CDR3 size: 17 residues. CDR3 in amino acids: CASSVGTSGGYTDTQYF. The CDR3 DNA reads TGTGCCAGCAGCGTTGGGACTAGCGGGGGGTACACAGATACGCAGTATTTT.

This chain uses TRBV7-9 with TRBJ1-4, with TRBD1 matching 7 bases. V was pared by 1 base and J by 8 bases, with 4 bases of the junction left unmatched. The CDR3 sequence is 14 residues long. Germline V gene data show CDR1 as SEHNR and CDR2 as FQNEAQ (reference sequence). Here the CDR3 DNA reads TGTGCCAGCAGCTTAGGGCGGGACAGAGAAAAACTGTTTTTT. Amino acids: CASSLGRDREKLFF. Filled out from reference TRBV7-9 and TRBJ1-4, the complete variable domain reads DTGVSQNPRHKITKRGQNVTFRCDPISEHNRLYWYRQTLGQGPEFLTYFQNEAQLEKSRLLSDRFSAERPKGSFSTLEIQRTEQGDSAMYLCASSLGRDREKLFFGSGTQLSVL.

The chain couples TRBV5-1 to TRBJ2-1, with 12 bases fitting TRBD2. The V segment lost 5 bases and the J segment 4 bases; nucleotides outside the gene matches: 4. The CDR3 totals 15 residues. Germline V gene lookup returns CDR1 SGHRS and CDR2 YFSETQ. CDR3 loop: CASSLLAGGYNEQFF. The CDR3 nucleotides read TGCGCCAGCAGTTTACTAGCGGGGGGATACAATGAGCAGTTCTTC.

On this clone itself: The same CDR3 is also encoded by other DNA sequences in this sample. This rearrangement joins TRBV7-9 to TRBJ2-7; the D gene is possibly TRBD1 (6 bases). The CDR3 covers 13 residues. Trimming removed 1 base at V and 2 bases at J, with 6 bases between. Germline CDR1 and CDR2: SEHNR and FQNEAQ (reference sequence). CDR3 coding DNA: TGTGCCAGCAGCTTAGGGACAGCCTACGAGCAGTACTTC. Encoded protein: CASSLGTAYEQYF.

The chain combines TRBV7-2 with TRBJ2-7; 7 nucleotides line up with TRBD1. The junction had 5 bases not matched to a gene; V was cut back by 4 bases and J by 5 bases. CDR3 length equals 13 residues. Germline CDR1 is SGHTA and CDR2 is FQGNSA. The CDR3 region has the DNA TGTGCCAGCAGCTCGGGACAGCACCACGAGCAGTACTTC. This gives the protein CASSSGQHHEQYF.

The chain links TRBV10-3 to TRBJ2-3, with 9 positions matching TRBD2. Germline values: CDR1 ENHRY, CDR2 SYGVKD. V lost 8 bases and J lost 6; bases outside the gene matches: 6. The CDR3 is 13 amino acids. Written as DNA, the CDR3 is TGTGCCATCCGGGCGGGGGGGAGCGATACGCAGTATTTT. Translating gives CAIRAGGSDTQYF.